The TCR beta chain described here comes from a study of CD8 T cells in ankylosing spondylitis. This clonotype showed up just a few times. This CDR3 region has 14 residues. The ends lost 5 bases at V and 5 bases at J; junction bases unmatched: 5. Germline V gene lookup returns CDR1 MNHEY and CDR2 SMNVEV (reference sequence). Using its own MiXCR run on the 5' RACE reads, TCRdb lists one record per CDR3 protein. The sample has about 360,000 distinct CDR3 sequences; roughly 15% are singletons. The sequenced material came from blood, either unsorted or a sorted T cell fraction (not recorded which). This receptor was identified in a male donor with ankylosing spondylitis or in good health (not recorded which). The rearrangement uses TRBV27 and TRBJ2-5; 10 positions agree with TRBD1. This CDR3 reads CASSTLGQGETQYF. The CDR3 DNA follows: TGTGCCAGCAGTACCTTGGGACAGGGGGAGACCCAGTACTTC.